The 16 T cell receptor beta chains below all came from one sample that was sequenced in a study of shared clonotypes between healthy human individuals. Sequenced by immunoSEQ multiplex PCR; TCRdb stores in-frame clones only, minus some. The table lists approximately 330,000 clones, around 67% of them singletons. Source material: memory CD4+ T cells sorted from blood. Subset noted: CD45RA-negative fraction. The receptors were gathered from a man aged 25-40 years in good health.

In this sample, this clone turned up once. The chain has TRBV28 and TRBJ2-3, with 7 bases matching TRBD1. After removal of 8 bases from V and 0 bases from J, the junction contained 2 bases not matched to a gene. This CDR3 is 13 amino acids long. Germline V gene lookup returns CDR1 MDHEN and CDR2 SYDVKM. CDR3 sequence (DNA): TGTGCCAGCCAGACAGGGAGCACAGATACGCAGTATTTT. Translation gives CASQTGSTDTQYF.

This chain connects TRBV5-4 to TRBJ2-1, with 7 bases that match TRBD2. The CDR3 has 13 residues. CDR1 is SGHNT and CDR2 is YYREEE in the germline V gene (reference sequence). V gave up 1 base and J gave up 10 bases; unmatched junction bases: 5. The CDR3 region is CASSLSSGREQFF. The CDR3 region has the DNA TGTGCCAGCAGCTTGTCTAGCGGCCGCGAGCAGTTCTTC.

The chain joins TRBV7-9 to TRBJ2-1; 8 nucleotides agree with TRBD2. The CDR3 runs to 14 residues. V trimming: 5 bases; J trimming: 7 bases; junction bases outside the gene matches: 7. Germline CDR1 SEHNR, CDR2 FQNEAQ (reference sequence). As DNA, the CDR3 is TGTGCCAGCAGCCACGGCGGGAGGCTTAATGAGCAGTTCTTC. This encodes CASSHGGRLNEQFF. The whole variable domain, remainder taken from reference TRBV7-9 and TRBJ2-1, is DTGVSQNPRHKITKRGQNVTFRCDPISEHNRLYWYRQTLGQGPEFLTYFQNEAQLEKSRLLSDRFSAERPKGSFSTLEIQRTEQGDSAMYLCASSHGGRLNEQFFGPGTRLTVL.

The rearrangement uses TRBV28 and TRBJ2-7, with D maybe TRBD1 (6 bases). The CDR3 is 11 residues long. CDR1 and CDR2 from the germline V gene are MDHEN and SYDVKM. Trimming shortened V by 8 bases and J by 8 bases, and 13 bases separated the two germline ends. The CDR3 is CASWGPAQQYF. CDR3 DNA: TGTGCCAGCTGGGGGCCGGCGCAGCAGTACTTC.

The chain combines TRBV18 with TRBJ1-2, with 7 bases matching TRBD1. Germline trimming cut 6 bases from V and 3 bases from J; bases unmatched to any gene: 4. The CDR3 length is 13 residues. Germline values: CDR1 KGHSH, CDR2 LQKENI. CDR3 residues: CASSTGTDYGYTF. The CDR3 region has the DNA TGTGCCAGCTCCACCGGGACAGACTATGGCTACACCTTC.

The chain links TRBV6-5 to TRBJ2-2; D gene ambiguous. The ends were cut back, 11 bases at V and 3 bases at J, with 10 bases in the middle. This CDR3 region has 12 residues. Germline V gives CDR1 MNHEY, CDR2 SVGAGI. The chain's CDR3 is CACQTYTGELFF. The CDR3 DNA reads TGTGCCTGCCAGACCTACACCGGGGAGCTGTTTTTT.

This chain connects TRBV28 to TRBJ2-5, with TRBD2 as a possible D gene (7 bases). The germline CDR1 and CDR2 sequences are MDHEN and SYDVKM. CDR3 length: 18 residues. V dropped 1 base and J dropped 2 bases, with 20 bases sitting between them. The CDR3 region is CASSLSLLGGRGQETQYF. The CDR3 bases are TGTGCCAGCAGTTTATCCCTTCTCGGTGGGAGGGGGCAAGAGACCCAGTACTTC.

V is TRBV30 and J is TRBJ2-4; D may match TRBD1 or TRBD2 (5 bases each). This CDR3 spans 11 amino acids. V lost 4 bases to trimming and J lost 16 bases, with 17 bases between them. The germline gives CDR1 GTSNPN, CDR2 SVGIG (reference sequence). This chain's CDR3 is CAWTMASRDYF. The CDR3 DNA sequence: TGTGCCTGGACCATGGCATCCCGGGACTACTTC.

CDR3 amino acids: CASSPPSQGVTEAFF. CDR3 nucleotides: TGTGCCAGCTCACCACCGTCTCAGGGGGTAACTGAAGCTTTCTTT. This sequence joins TRBV18 and TRBJ1-1; 7 bases are shared with TRBD1. V trimming: 0 bases; J trimming: 5 bases; junction bases outside the gene matches: 6. Germline loops: CDR1 KGHSH, CDR2 LQKENI. The CDR3 totals 15 residues. Drawing the rest from reference TRBV18 and TRBJ1-1, the complete variable domain is NAGVMQNPRHLVRRRGQEARLRCSPMKGHSHVYWYRQLPEEGLKFMVYLQKENIIDESGMPKERFSAEFPKEGPSILRIQQVVRGDSAAYFCASSPPSQGVTEAFFGQGTRLTVV.

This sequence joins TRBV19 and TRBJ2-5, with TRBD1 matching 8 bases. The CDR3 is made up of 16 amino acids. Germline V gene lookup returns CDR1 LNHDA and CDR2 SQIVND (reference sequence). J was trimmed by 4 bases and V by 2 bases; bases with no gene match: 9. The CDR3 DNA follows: TGTGCCAGTAGTATATCCGCAGGGGGCGTCGGAGAGACCCAGTACTTC. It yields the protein CASSISAGGVGETQYF.

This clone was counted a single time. CDR3 nucleotide sequence: TGTGCCAGTAGTTCCGACCCGAAGGGAAACACAGATACGCAGTATTTT. Protein sequence: CASSSDPKGNTDTQYF. The rearrangement links TRBV19 to TRBJ2-3; D is uncertain. V dropped 5 bases and J dropped 2 bases, with 17 bases sitting between them. From germline, CDR1 is LNHDA and CDR2 SQIVND (reference sequence). CDR3 length: 16 residues.

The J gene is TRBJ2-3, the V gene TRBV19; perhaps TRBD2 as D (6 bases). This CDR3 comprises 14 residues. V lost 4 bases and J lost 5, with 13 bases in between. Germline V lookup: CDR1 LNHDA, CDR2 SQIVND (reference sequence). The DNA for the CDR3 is TGTGCCAGTAGTAAGGCGGGAATAAAAGATACGCAGTATTTT. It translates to CASSKAGIKDTQYF.

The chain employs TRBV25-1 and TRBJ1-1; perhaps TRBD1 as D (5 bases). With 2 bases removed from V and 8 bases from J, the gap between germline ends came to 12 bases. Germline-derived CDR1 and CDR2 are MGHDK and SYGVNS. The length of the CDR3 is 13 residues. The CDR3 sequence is CASSEGGGIEAFF. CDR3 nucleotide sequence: TGTGCCAGCAGTGAAGGCGGGGGAATCGAAGCTTTCTTT.

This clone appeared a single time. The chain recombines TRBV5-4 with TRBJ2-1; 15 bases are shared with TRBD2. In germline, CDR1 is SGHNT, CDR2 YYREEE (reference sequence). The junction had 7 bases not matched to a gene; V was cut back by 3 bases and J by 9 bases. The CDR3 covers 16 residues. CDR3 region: CASSSGLAGGWGEQFF. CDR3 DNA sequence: TGTGCCAGCAGCTCGGGACTAGCGGGAGGATGGGGTGAGCAGTTCTTC.

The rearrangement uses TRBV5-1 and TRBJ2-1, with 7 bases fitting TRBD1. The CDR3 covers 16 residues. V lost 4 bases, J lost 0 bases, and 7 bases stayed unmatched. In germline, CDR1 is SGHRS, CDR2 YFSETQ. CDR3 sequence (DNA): TGCGCCAGCAGCCCCCGAGGGGGCAGCTCCTACAATGAGCAGTTCTTC. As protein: CASSPRGGSSYNEQFF.

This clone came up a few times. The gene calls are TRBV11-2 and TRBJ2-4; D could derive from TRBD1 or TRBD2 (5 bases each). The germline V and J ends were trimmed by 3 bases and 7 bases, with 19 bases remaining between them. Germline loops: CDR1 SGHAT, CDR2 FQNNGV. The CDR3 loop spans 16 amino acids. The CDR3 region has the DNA TGTGCCAGCAGCTTCACGGGACCCCCTCTTGGGAACATTCAGTACTTC. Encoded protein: CASSFTGPPLGNIQYF.